These 11 T cell receptor beta chains came from one sample sequenced in a study of blood T cell repertoires in COVID-19. The protocol was immunoSEQ multiplex PCR, while the TCRdb copy is restricted to in-frame clones and leaves out a portion. The sample yields about 84,000 clones, more than 80% seen once. Sequencing was performed on peripheral blood. Receptors originate from an elderly woman with acute or convalescent COVID-19.

This clone was seen a few times. The junction and the germline gene differ at one end; a read error may be behind it. V and J are TRBV7-7 and TRBJ1-5, with D possibly being TRBD1 (6 bases). The CDR3 consists of 15 residues. Germline lookup yields CDR1 SSHAT and CDR2 FNYEAQ (reference sequence). The CDR3 coding sequence is TGTGCTAGCAGCTATAGTGGGGACAACAATCAGCCCCAGCATTTT. The encoded protein is CASSYSGDNNQPQHF.

The chain carries TRBV11-1 and TRBJ2-2, with 8 bases identical to TRBD1. The CDR3 loop spans 15 amino acids. Trimming cost V 6 bases and J 5 bases; bases outside gene matches: 8. Germline CDR1 reads SGHAT; CDR2 reads FQDESV (reference sequence). DNA for the CDR3: TGTGCCAGCAGTACCGGACAGGGTGAGACCGGGGAGCTGTTTTTT. This codes for CASSTGQGETGELFF. Full variable domain (outside the CDR3, taken from reference TRBV11-1 and TRBJ2-2): EAEVAQSPRYKITEKSQAVAFWCDPISGHATLYWYRQILGQGPELLVQFQDESVVDDSQLPKDRFSAERLKGVDSTLKIQPAELGDSAMYLCASSTGQGETGELFFGEGSRLTVL.

The V call is TRBV6-6, the J call TRBJ2-3; 15 nucleotides agree with TRBD2. CDR3 length equals 17 residues. The V segment lost 5 bases and the J segment 4 bases; nucleotides outside the gene matches: 7. Germline CDR1 is MNHNY and CDR2 is SVGAGI (reference sequence). CDR3 amino acids: CASSLTGLAGGPDTQYF. In DNA form, the CDR3 reads TGTGCCAGCAGTCTCACCGGACTAGCGGGAGGGCCAGATACGCAGTATTTT.

This chain connects TRBV3-1 (or the pseudogene TRBV3-2) to TRBJ2-5; D possibly corresponds to TRBD1 (5 bases). Trimming pared 2 bases from V and 3 bases from J, leaving 10 bases between. Germline CDR1 is LGHDT and CDR2 is YNNKEL (reference sequence). The CDR3 contains 14 residues. The CDR3 reads CASSQLGREETQYF. The DNA for the CDR3 is TGTGCCAGCAGCCAATTAGGCAGGGAAGAGACCCAGTACTTC.

The chain carries TRBV5-1 and TRBJ2-1; D perhaps matches TRBD1 (6 bases). CDR1 is SGHRS, CDR2 YFSETQ, per germline. V dropped 1 base and J dropped 8 bases, with 13 bases sitting between them. CDR3 length equals 14 residues. In DNA form, the CDR3 reads TGCGCCAGCAGCTTGAGGGGGATTCGCGATGAGCAGTTCTTC. It encodes CASSLRGIRDEQFF.

Only a few counts were recorded for this clone. The chain is built from TRBV4-2 and TRBJ2-7; D may be TRBD1 (6 bases). The CDR3 is 16 residues long. Germline CDR1 and CDR2: LGHNA and YNFKEQ. The V and J ends lost 1 base and 0 bases respectively, with 13 bases between them. In DNA form, the CDR3 reads TGTGCCAGCAGCCAAGGGGTACAGGGTAGCTCCTACGAGCAGTACTTC. Amino acid sequence: CASSQGVQGSSYEQYF.

V and J are TRBV11-1 and TRBJ1-1, with D unresolved. Germline V gives CDR1 SGHAT, CDR2 FQDESV (reference sequence). Trimming cost V 5 bases and J 5 bases, with 15 bases left between them. The CDR3 totals 14 residues. The CDR3 DNA is TGTGCCAGCAGCCCATCGAGGAGGGCGACTGAAGCTTTCTTT. Its translation is CASSPSRRATEAFF.

The chain has TRBV28 and TRBJ2-7; 9 bases map to TRBD1. V shed 5 bases and J 6 bases; nucleotides not matched to a gene: 8. CDR1 and CDR2 (germline): MDHEN, SYDVKM. The CDR3 spans 14 residues. CDR3 DNA sequence: TGTGCCAGCAGTGCCCCGGGACAGGGTTCCGAGCAGTACTTC. It codes for CASSAPGQGSEQYF.

The CDR3 DNA is TGTGCCAGTAGTATAGTACCAGGGATGAACACTGAAGCTTTCTTT. It specifies CASSIVPGMNTEAFF. The chain combines TRBV19 with TRBJ1-1, with a possible D match to TRBD1 (5 bases). Trimming stripped 1 base from V and 0 bases from J, with 9 bases between. The CDR3 covers 15 residues. Germline V CDR1 and CDR2: LNHDA, SQIVND (reference sequence).

The gene calls are TRBV9 and TRBJ2-5; tentative D call: TRBD1 (6 bases). V was trimmed by 4 bases and J by 3 bases, leaving 10 bases between them. The CDR3 length is 13 residues. Germline V lookup: CDR1 SGDLS, CDR2 YYNGEE. The CDR3 DNA is TGTGCCAGCAGCATCCGGACAGAAGAGACCCAGTACTTC. Translation: CASSIRTEETQYF.

The CDR3 sequence: CASSLARQGTDTQYF. In nucleotides, the CDR3 is TGTGCCAGCAGCTTAGCGCGACAGGGCACAGATACGCAGTATTTT. The chain uses TRBV7-8 and TRBJ2-3, with D possibly being TRBD1 (6 bases). V lost 0 bases, J lost 1 base, and 8 bases lay in between. The CDR3 totals 15 residues. Germline CDR1 SGHVS, CDR2 FQNEAQ.